These T cell receptor beta chains were read from a single sample in a study of T-cell memory formation after mild COVID-19. TCRdb used MiXCR to reprocess the 5' RACE reads, holding one entry per CDR3 protein. The table has hundreds of thousands of distinct CDR3 sequences, around a quarter seen once. The source material was PBMCs or a T cell subset sorted from them (not recorded which). The receptors were gathered from an adult woman who had mild COVID-19 (a few samples of this study predate the infection). Cell type and time point are not known. Both conserved end residues are part of each CDR3. A D gene is named only where the DNA matches it firmly. The listing skips clone size in some rows; elsewhere it reads once, few, many or a size class.

TRBD1	17	.	TRBV6-2/TRBV6-3	TRBJ2-2	TGTGCCAGCAGTTACTCTGGCAGGGGGCTAAACACCGGGGAGCTGTTTTTT	CASSYSGRGLNTGELFF
.	15	.	TRBV11-3	TRBJ1-1	TGTGCCAGCAGCTCATCAGGGAGTAAGAACACTGAAGCTTTCTTT	CASSSSGSKNTEAFF
.	14	few	TRBV19	TRBJ2-7	TGTGCCAGTAGTATGGGCCCAGGCGCGTACGAGCAGTACTTC	CASSMGPGAYEQYF
.	14	few	TRBV9	TRBJ1-5	TGTGCCAGCAGCGTAGCCCCAGGGGTTCAGCCCCAGCATTTT	CASSVAPGVQPQHF
.	13	.	TRBV2	TRBJ1-5	TGTGCCAGCAGTTACTACAGGGAACAGCCCCAGCATTTT	CASSYYREQPQHF
TRBD1	15	few	TRBV6-6	TRBJ2-5	TGTGCCAGCAGTCATTCGACAGGGACGGGAGAGACCCAGTACTTC	CASSHSTGTGETQYF
.	15	.	TRBV3-1	TRBJ1-3	TGTGCCAGCAGCCAAGATTTGGGGACTGGAAACACCATATATTTT	CASSQDLGTGNTIYF
.	14	many	TRBV20-1	TRBJ2-5	TGCAGTGCTAGACAGGGGAGGGGGCAAGAGACCCAGTACTTC	CSARQGRGQETQYF
TRBD2	15	few	TRBV6-5	TRBJ2-2	TGTGCCGCACGAAGAGTAGCGGGGCTTACCGGGGAGCTGTTTTTT	CAARRVAGLTGELFF
TRBD2	14	few	TRBV12-3/TRBV12-4	TRBJ2-5	TGTGCCGGAAATAGCGGGAGGGCCTTGGAGACCCAGTACTTC	CAGNSGRALETQYF
.	16	.	TRBV9	TRBJ1-2	TGTGCCAGCAGCGTAGCCTCCCGGGTAGGGAAGGATGGCTACACCTTC	CASSVASRVGKDGYTF
TRBD1	18	.	TRBV7-2	TRBJ2-6	TGTGCCAGCAGCATCGTGACAGGGCGTTTTTCTGGGGCCAACGTCCTGACTTTC	CASSIVTGRFSGANVLTF
TRBD1	14	many	TRBV4-2	TRBJ2-2	TGTGCCAGCAGCCCAGGGGGCGTCACCGGGGAGCTGTTTTTT	CASSPGGVTGELFF
TRBD1	15	few	TRBV15	TRBJ1-4	TGTGCCACCAGCTCCCGGACAGGGTTCGGTGAAAAACTGTTTTTT	CATSSRTGFGEKLFF
.	14	few	TRBV9	TRBJ2-3	TGTGCCAGCAGCGTAGCGGGGGAACCAGATACGCAGTATTTT	CASSVAGEPDTQYF
.	14	few	TRBV6-5	TRBJ1-2	TGTGCCAGCACCCCAGGCCCCGGGTTTCAGGGCTACACCTTC	CASTPGPGFQGYTF
.	14	few	TRBV4-1	TRBJ2-2	TGCGCCAGCAGCCAAGGGGATGGCAACGGGGAGCTGTTTTTT	CASSQGDGNGELFF
TRBD2	16	.	TRBV7-2	TRBJ2-2	TGTGCCAGCAGCTTAAGCGGGAGAGGTGGGACCGGGGAGCTGTTTTTT	CASSLSGRGGTGELFF
.	14	.	TRBV20-1	TRBJ2-3	TGCAGTGCTAGAGATGGGGCTAGCACAGATACGCAGTATTTT	CSARDGASTDTQYF
.	13	few	TRBV5-6	TRBJ2-3	TGTGCCAGCACCCTTCCCGCGGGAGATACGCAGTATTTT	CASTLPAGDTQYF
.	16	.	TRBV4-3	TRBJ2-2	TGCGCCAGCAGCCAAGTCGGGCGCGGGAACACCGGGGAGCTGTTTTTT	CASSQVGRGNTGELFF
.	14	.	TRBV5-1	TRBJ1-1	TGCGCCAGCAGCTTGGAAACCCAGAACACTGAAGCTTTCTTT	CASSLETQNTEAFF
TRBD2	17	few	TRBV27	TRBJ2-3	TGTGCCAGCAGTTTCCTAGCGGGGGCCCACTCCTTTGGTACGCAGTATTTT	CASSFLAGAHSFGTQYF
TRBD1	14	.	TRBV6-7	TRBJ2-3	TGTGCCAGCAGTGAGGACAGGTTCACAGATACGCAGTATTTT	CASSEDRFTDTQYF
TRBD2	15	.	TRBV7-2	TRBJ2-1	TGTGCCAGCAGCTTAGGGTCTAGCGGATACAATGAGCAGTTCTTC	CASSLGSSGYNEQFF
.	15	few	TRBV5-1	TRBJ2-7	TGCGCCAGCAGCTTGGGAGGTCCGGACACCTACGAGCAGTACTTC	CASSLGGPDTYEQYF
.	17	.	TRBV4-1	TRBJ2-2	TGCGCCAGCAGCCAAGTCCATCTGAGGGGTCAGGACGGGGAGCTGTTTTTT	CASSQVHLRGQDGELFF
.	15	few	TRBV20-1	TRBJ1-1	TGCAGTGCTAGGGGATCGGGTCCATGGAACACTGAAGCTTTCTTT	CSARGSGPWNTEAFF
.	16	.	TRBV12-3/TRBV12-4	TRBJ1-3	TGTGCCAGCAGGAGCCGAGGGAGGGGGTCCGGCTTGACCATATATTTT	CASRSRGRGSGLTIYF
TRBD2	16	.	TRBV7-2	TRBJ2-5	TGTGCCAGCAGCTTAGCGTGGGGCGGGAGGGATGAGACCCAGTACTTC	CASSLAWGGRDETQYF
.	16	.	TRBV25-1	TRBJ1-4	TGTGCCAGCAGTGTGAATAGAGGTGACCGACCTGAAAAACTGTTTTTT	CASSVNRGDRPEKLFF
TRBD2	16	once	TRBV5-1	TRBJ2-3	TGCGCCAGCAGCTCGCTGACTAGCGGGGCTGGGGATACGCAGTATTTT	CASSSLTSGAGDTQYF
.	14	.	TRBV2	TRBJ1-2	TGTGCCAGCATTCTCCAGGAGGGCGGTTCGGGCTACACCTTC	CASILQEGGSGYTF
TRBD2	15	few	TRBV7-2	TRBJ2-1	TGTGCCAGCAGCTTGTCTAGCGGCTCCTACAATGAGCAGTTCTTC	CASSLSSGSYNEQFF
.	12	many	TRBV24-1	TRBJ2-5	TGTGCCACCAGTGATTTAGGAGAGACCCAGTACTTC	CATSDLGETQYF